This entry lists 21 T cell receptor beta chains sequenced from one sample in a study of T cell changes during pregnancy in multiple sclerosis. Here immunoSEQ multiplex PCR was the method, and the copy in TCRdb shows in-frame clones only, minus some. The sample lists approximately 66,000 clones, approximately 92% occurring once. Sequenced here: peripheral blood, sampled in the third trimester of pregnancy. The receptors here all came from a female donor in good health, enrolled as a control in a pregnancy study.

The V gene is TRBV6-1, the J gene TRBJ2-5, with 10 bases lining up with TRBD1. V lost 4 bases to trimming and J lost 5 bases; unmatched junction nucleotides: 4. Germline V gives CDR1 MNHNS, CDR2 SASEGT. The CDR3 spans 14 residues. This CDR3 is CASSVDRGLETQYF. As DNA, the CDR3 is TGTGCCAGCAGTGTGGACAGGGGGTTGGAGACCCAGTACTTC.

The CDR3 DNA follows: TGTGCCAGCAGCCCCGTCAGGGGGCCCTCCTACGAGCAGTACTTC. Amino acid sequence: CASSPVRGPSYEQYF. The genes are TRBV7-9 and TRBJ2-7; 8 positions match TRBD1. The trim removed 5 bases at V and 0 bases at J, leaving 6 bases unmatched. The CDR3 has 15 amino acids. Looked up from germline, CDR1 is SEHNR and CDR2 is FQNEAQ (reference sequence).

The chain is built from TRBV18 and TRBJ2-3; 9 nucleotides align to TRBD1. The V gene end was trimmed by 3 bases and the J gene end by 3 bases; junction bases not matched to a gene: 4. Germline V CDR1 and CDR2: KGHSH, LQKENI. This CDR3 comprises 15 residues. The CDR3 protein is CASSPNRGRTDTQYF. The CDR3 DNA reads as TGTGCCAGCTCACCCAACAGGGGGCGGACAGATACGCAGTATTTT.

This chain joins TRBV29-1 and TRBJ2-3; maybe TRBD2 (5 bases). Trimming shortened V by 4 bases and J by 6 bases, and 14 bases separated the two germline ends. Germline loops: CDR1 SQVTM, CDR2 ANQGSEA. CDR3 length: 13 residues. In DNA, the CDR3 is TGCAGCGTTGGGTCTGGGAGACTGGATACGCAGTATTTT. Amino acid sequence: CSVGSGRLDTQYF.

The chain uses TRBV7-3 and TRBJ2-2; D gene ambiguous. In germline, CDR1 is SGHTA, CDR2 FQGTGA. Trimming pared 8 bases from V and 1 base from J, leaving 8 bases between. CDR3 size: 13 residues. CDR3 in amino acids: CASGRKNTGELFF. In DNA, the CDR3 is TGTGCCAGCGGCAGAAAGAACACCGGGGAGCTGTTTTTT.

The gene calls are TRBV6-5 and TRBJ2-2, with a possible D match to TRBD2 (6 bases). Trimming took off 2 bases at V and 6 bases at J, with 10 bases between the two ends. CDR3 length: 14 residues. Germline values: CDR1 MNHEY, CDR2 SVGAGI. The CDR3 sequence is CASSYRWGAGELFF. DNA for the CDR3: TGTGCCAGCAGTTACCGCTGGGGGGCCGGGGAGCTGTTTTTT.

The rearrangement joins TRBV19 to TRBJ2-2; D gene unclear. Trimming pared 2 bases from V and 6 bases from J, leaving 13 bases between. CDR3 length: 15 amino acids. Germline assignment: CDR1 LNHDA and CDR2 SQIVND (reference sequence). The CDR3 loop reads CASSINPSPPGELFF. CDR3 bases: TGTGCCAGTAGTATAAACCCTAGTCCACCCGGGGAGCTGTTTTTT. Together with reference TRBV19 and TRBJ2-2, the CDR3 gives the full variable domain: DGGITQSPKYLFRKEGQNVTLSCEQNLNHDAMYWYRQDPGQGLRLIYYSQIVNDFQKGDIAEGYSVSREKKESFPLTVTSAQKNPTAFYLCASSINPSPPGELFFGEGSRLTVL.

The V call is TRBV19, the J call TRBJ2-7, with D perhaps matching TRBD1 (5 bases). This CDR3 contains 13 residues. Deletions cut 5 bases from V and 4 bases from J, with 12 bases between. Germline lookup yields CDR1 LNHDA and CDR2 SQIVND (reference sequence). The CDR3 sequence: CASSAFRAYEQYF. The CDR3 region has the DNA TGTGCCAGTAGTGCTTTCAGGGCGTACGAGCAGTACTTC.

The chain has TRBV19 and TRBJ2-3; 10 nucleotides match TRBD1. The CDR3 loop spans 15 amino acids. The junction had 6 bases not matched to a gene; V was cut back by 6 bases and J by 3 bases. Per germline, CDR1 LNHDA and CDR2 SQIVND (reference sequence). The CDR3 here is CASSPSGQGTDTQYF. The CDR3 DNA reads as TGTGCCAGTAGCCCGTCGGGACAGGGGACAGATACGCAGTATTTT.

The CDR3 here is CASSLVVGAYEQYF. The CDR3 nucleotides read TGCGCCAGCAGCTTGGTGGTAGGGGCCTACGAGCAGTACTTC. The chain is built from TRBV5-1 and TRBJ2-7; D might be TRBD1 (5 bases). Looked up from germline, CDR1 is SGHRS and CDR2 is YFSETQ. V was cut by 0 bases and J by 2 bases, with 9 bases left in between. This CDR3 has 14 residues.

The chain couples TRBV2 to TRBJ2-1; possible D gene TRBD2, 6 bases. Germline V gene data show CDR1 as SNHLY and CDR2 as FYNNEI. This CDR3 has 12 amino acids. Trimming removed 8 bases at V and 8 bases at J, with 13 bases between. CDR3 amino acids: CASAWGEYEQFF. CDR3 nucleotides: TGTGCCAGCGCGTGGGGGGAATATGAGCAGTTCTTC.

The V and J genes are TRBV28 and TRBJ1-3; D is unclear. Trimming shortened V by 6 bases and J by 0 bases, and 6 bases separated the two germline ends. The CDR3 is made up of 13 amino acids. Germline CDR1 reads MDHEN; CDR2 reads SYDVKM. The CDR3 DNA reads TGTGCCAGCAGGCCGGGCTCTGGAAACACCATATATTTT. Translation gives CASRPGSGNTIYF.

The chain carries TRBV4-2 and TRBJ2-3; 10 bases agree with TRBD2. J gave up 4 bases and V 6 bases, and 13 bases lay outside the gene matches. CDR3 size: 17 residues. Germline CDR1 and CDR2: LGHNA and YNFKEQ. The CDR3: CASSPRGSSGGADTQYF. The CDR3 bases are TGTGCCAGCAGTCCCAGGGGTTCAAGCGGGGGGGCAGATACGCAGTATTTT.

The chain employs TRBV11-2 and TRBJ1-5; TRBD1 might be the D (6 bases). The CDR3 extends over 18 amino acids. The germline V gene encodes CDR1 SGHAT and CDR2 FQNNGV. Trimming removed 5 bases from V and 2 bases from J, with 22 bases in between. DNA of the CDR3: TGTGCCAGCAGCCGTCGCAGGGGCAGCGTTTCGGGCAATCAGCCCCAGCATTTT. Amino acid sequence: CASSRRRGSVSGNQPQHF.

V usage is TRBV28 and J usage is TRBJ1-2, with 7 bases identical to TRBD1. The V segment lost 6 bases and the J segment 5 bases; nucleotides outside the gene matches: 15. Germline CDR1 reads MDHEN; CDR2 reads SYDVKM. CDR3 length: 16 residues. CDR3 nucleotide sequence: TGTGCCAGCAGCCAATGGGGCCAGGGGGTGGGGTATGGCTACACCTTC. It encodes CASSQWGQGVGYGYTF.

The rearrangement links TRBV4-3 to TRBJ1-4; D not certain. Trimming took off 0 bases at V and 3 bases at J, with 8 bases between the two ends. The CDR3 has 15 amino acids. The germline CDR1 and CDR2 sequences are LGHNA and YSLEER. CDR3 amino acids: CASSQDKWPNEKLFF. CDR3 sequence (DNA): TGCGCCAGCAGCCAAGATAAGTGGCCTAATGAAAAACTGTTTTTT.

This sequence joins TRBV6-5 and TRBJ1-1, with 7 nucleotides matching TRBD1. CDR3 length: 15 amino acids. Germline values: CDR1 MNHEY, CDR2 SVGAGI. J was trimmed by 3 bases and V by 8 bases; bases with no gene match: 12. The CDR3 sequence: CASAKKGAWDTEAFF. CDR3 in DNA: TGTGCCAGCGCCAAAAAGGGGGCGTGGGACACTGAAGCTTTCTTT.

CDR3 sequence (DNA): TGCGCCAGCAGCCCCTCCCCCAGGTTTACTAGCGGGGGTTACAATGAGCAGTTCTTC. Its translation is CASSPSPRFTSGGYNEQFF. The chain couples TRBV4-1 to TRBJ2-1; 11 bases line up with TRBD2. Trimming took 4 bases from V and 4 from J; bases not matched to a gene: 15. The CDR3 is made up of 19 amino acids. CDR1 is MGHRA and CDR2 is YSYEKL in the germline V gene.

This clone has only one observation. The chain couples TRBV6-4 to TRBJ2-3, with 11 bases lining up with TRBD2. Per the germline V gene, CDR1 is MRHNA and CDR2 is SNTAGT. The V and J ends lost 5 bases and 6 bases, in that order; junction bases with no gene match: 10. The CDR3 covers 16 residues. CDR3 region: CASSTTSGGPRDTQYF. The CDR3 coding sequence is TGTGCCAGCAGTACAACTAGCGGGGGACCGAGGGATACGCAGTATTTT.

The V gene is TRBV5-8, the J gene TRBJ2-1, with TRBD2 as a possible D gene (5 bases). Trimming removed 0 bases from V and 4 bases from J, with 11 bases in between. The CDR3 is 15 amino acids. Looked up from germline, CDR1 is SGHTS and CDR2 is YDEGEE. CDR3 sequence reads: CASSLVDYLYNEQFF. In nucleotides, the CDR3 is TGTGCCAGCAGCTTGGTTGACTACCTTTACAATGAGCAGTTCTTC.

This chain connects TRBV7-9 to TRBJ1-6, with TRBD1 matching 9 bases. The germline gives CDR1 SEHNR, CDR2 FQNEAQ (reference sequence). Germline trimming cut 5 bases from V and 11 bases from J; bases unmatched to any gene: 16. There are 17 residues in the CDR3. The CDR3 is CASSPTRGTGRSTPLHF. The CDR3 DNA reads TGTGCCAGCAGCCCTACAAGGGGGACAGGGAGGTCGACACCCCTCCACTTT.